This T cell receptor (beta chain) appears in the sequencing data of a study of cytomegalovirus exposure and HLA in healthy donors. This clone was detected only a few times. This CDR3 is built from 14 residues. Germline loops: CDR1 MNHEY, CDR2 SMNVEV (reference sequence). Trimming removed 7 bases from V and 0 bases from J, with 12 bases in between. PCR used 60 Vbeta primers and 13 Jbeta primers. Assay: immunoSEQ multiplex PCR; the TCRdb copy retains only in-frame clones and omits some. The sample has some 200,000 clones; about 13% are singletons. The sequence was obtained from a man aged 50-60 years in good health and CMV-seropositive. The genes are TRBV27 and TRBJ1-1; D perhaps matches TRBD1 (5 bases). Input material: PBMCs. The CDR3 region is CASNGAGLNTEAFF. The CDR3 DNA reads as TGTGCCAGCAACGGGGCGGGGTTGAACACTGAAGCTTTCTTT.